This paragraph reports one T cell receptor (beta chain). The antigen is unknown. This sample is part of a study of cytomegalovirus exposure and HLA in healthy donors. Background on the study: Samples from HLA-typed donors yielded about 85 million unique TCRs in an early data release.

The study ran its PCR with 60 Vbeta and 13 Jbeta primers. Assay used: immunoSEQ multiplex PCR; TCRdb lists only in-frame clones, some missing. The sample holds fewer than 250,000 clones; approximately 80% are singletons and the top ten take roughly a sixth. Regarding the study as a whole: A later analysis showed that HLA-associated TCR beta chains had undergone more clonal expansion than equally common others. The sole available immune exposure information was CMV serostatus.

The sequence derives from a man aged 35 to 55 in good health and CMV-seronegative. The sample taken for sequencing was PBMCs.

The CDR3 coding sequence is TGTGCCTGGAAGGGGCAGGGTAAAGCTTTCTTT. Translated: CAWKGQGKAFF. V gene TRBV30 combines with J gene TRBJ1-1, with D possibly matching TRBD1 (5 bases). This CDR3 has 11 amino acids. V lost 4 bases to trimming and J lost 9 bases, with 12 bases between them. Germline V gives CDR1 GTSNPN, CDR2 SVGIG (reference sequence).